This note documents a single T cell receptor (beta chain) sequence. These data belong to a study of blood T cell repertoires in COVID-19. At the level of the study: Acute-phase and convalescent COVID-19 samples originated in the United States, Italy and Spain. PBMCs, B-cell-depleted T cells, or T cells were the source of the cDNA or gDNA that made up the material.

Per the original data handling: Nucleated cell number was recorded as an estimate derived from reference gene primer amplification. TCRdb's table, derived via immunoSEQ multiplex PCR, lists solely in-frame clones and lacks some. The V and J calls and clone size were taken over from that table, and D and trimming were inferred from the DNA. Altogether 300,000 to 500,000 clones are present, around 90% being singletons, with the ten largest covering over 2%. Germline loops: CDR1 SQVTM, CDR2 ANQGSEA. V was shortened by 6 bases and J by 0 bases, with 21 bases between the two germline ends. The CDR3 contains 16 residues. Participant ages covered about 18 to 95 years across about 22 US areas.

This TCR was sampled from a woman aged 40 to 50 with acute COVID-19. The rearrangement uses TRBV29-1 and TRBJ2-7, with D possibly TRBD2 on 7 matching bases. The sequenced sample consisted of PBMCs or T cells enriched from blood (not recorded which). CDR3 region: CSVLLWGGPHSYEQYF. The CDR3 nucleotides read TGCAGCGTCCTCCTATGGGGGGGGCCTCACTCCTACGAGCAGTACTTC.